The 21 T cell receptor beta chains below were found in one sample sequenced in a study of Graves' ophthalmopathy and Graves' hyperthyroidism (dated 2018 in TCRdb). The run used an Illumina HiSeq 2000. For repertoire sequencing, the TCR beta CDR3 regions were amplified from RNA transcripts. HTBI primers and the Qiagen OneStep RT-PCR kit were used in a first-round RT-PCR, which was followed by a second-round multiplex PCR, size selection and purification. The raw public reads went through TCRdb reprocessing: fastp at Q25, MiXCR clone calling, in-frame beta chains kept. Entries are consolidated by CDR3 protein sequence, retaining the most common genes and DNA. The sample table records around 1,000,000 distinct CDR3 sequences; less than 45% of these occur just once. The ten top clones hold over 8.5% of the sample. The sequenced material came from peripheral blood or thyroid tissue (not recorded which). These receptors came from an adult man with Graves' hyperthyroidism.

The chain combines TRBV12-3 or TRBV12-4 with TRBJ1-5; 10 positions match TRBD1. The CDR3 length is 14 residues. V gave up 4 bases and J gave up 6 bases; unmatched junction bases: 3. The CDR3 loop is CASSSGDRGQPQHF. The CDR3 nucleotides are TGTGCCAGCAGTTCGGGGGACAGGGGTCAGCCCCAGCATTTT.

J is TRBJ2-5 and V is TRBV29-1, with 7 bases that match TRBD1. The CDR3 runs to 12 residues. V shed 7 bases, J shed 4 bases, and the junction held 6 bases outside the gene matches. Germline CDR1 and CDR2: SQVTM and ANQGSEA. For the CDR3, the DNA is TGCAGCGACCGACAGGGTCGAGAGACCCAGTACTTC. Protein sequence: CSDRQGRETQYF. The full variable domain, with the rest looked up from reference TRBV29-1 and TRBJ2-5, is SAVISQKPSRDICQRGTSLTIQCQVDSQVTMMFWYRQQPGQSLTLIATANQGSEATYESGFVIDKFPISRPNLTFSTLTVSNMSPEDSSIYLCSDRQGRETQYFGPGTRLLVL.

V is TRBV15 and J is TRBJ2-4, with 10 bases fitting TRBD2. V lost 0 bases, J lost 15 bases, and 8 bases stayed unmatched. CDR3 size: 14 residues. Germline CDR1 and CDR2: LNHNV and YYDKDF (reference sequence). The CDR3 protein is CATSRELAGSTRYF. In DNA form, the CDR3 reads TGTGCCACCAGCAGAGAACTAGCGGGATCGACTCGGTACTTC.

The DNA for the CDR3 is TGTGCCAGCAGCTTCACAGGGGGAGATCAGCCCCAGCATTTT. Residues: CASSFTGGDQPQHF. The rearrangement links TRBV7-2 to TRBJ1-5; 8 bases are shared with TRBD1. There are 14 residues in the CDR3. The ends lost 3 bases at V and 5 bases at J; junction bases unmatched: 3. Germline CDR1 reads SGHTA; CDR2 reads FQGNSA.

This clonotype was counted many times. This sequence joins TRBV25-1 and TRBJ2-5; 7 bases agree with TRBD1. The CDR3 is 14 amino acids. Germline V lookup: CDR1 MGHDK, CDR2 SYGVNS. V was pared by 1 base and J by 4 bases, with 3 bases of the junction left unmatched. The CDR3 nucleotides are TGTGCCAGCAGTGAATTGGACAGGATAGAGACCCAGTACTTC. Amino acid sequence: CASSELDRIETQYF.

At least ten counts were recorded for this clonotype. V and J are TRBV6-1 and TRBJ1-1; 7 positions match TRBD1. V dropped 4 bases and J dropped 3; count of bases not matched to a gene: 5. Germline CDR1 and CDR2: MNHNS and SASEGT. The CDR3 contains 14 residues. The CDR3 DNA reads as TGTGCCAGCAGTGGCTGGGACAGACACACTGAAGCTTTCTTT. It encodes CASSGWDRHTEAFF.

The chain recombines TRBV19 with TRBJ1-1; no clear D gene. Trimming shortened V by 6 bases and J by 7 bases, and 21 bases separated the two germline ends. The CDR3 spans 15 residues. From germline, CDR1 is LNHDA and CDR2 SQIVND (reference sequence). The CDR3: CASRLSLTLEGEAFF. CDR3 DNA: TGTGCCAGTAGGCTATCCCTGACACTGGAAGGTGAAGCTTTCTTT. Looking up the rest from reference TRBV19 and TRBJ1-1 gives the full variable domain: DGGITQSPKYLFRKEGQNVTLSCEQNLNHDAMYWYRQDPGQGLRLIYYSQIVNDFQKGDIAEGYSVSREKKESFPLTVTSAQKNPTAFYLCASRLSLTLEGEAFFGQGTRLTVV.

In its sample, this clonotype was seen many times. This rearrangement joins TRBV7-3 to TRBJ2-5; 10 bases line up with TRBD1. This CDR3 region has 15 residues. Germline assignment: CDR1 SGHTA and CDR2 FQGTGA. The ends lost 2 bases at V and 4 bases at J; junction bases unmatched: 4. Written as DNA, the CDR3 is TGTGCCAGCAGCTTACGCGGGGACAGGGGAGAGACCCAGTACTTC. Translating it yields CASSLRGDRGETQYF.

There are many counts of this clonotype. The chain is built from TRBV29-1 and TRBJ2-5; 9 bases align to TRBD1. V lost 3 bases and J lost 2; bases outside the gene matches: 7. CDR3 length: 15 residues. Germline V gene sequence: CDR1 SQVTM, CDR2 ANQGSEA. CDR3: CSVEDRQGVQETQYF. CDR3 bases: TGCAGCGTTGAGGATCGACAGGGGGTGCAAGAGACCCAGTACTTC. The variable domain in full, with the rest retrieved from reference TRBV29-1 and TRBJ2-5, is SAVISQKPSRDICQRGTSLTIQCQVDSQVTMMFWYRQQPGQSLTLIATANQGSEATYESGFVIDKFPISRPNLTFSTLTVSNMSPEDSSIYLCSVEDRQGVQETQYFGPGTRLLVL.

This clonotype was seen repeatedly, ten times or more. The chain links TRBV9 to TRBJ2-5; the match to TRBD1 covers 9 bases. CDR3 length equals 15 residues. The junction had 7 bases not matched to a gene; V was cut back by 4 bases and J by 3 bases. The germline V gene encodes CDR1 SGDLS and CDR2 YYNGEE. This CDR3 is CASSPPGQGEETQYF. CDR3 DNA sequence: TGTGCCAGCAGCCCTCCGGGACAGGGCGAAGAGACCCAGTACTTC. The whole variable domain, filled in from reference TRBV9 and TRBJ2-5, reads DSGVTQTPKHLITATGQRVTLRCSPRSGDLSVYWYQQSLDQGLQFLIQYYNGEERAKGNILERFSAQQFPDLHSELNLSSLELGDSALYFCASSPPGQGEETQYFGPGTRLLVL.

There are many counts of this clonotype. The rearrangement joins TRBV11-2 to TRBJ2-7; no firm D call. Germline lookup yields CDR1 SGHAT and CDR2 FQNNGV. CDR3 size: 14 residues. V was clipped by 4 bases and J by 5 bases, with 15 bases between them. CDR3 in amino acids: CASSSRHDVDEQYF. Here the CDR3 DNA reads TGTGCCAGCAGCTCTCGACACGACGTCGACGAGCAGTACTTC.

The V gene is TRBV4-3, the J gene TRBJ1-4, with D possibly matching TRBD1 (6 bases). The V end was cut by 8 bases, the J end by 3 bases, with 19 bases between. Per the germline V gene, CDR1 is LGHNA and CDR2 is YSLEER. The CDR3 runs to 16 residues. In nucleotides, the CDR3 is TGCGCCAGCGCCCTGGGGGGCGGCGCGGCTAATGAAAAACTGTTTTTT. Translating it yields CASALGGGAANEKLFF.

This clonotype was observed at least ten times. The chain recombines TRBV7-8 with TRBJ2-5; D not resolved. This CDR3 is 15 amino acids long. Germline V lookup: CDR1 SGHVS, CDR2 FQNEAQ. V was trimmed by 5 bases and J by 5 bases, leaving 18 bases between them. CDR3 loop: CASSPRGGTLETQYF. CDR3 in DNA: TGTGCCAGCAGCCCCCGAGGCGGTACCCTGGAGACCCAGTACTTC.

This clonotype showed up many times. The chain uses TRBV5-1 and TRBJ1-2; possibly TRBD1 for D (5 bases). From germline, CDR1 is SGHRS and CDR2 YFSETQ. Trimming removed 3 bases at V and 7 bases at J, with 16 bases between. The CDR3 sequence is 14 residues long. CDR3 region: CASSSGGGNVGYTF. The CDR3 DNA reads TGCGCCAGCAGCTCTGGTGGGGGAAATGTTGGCTACACCTTC.

The chain combines TRBV10-3 with TRBJ1-6; TRBD1 agrees at 10 bases. Germline assignment: CDR1 ENHRY and CDR2 SYGVKD. Losses at the gene ends were 10 bases for V and 9 bases for J; bases not matched to a gene: 12. This CDR3 is 15 amino acids long. The CDR3 sequence: CASSLSGQGSSPLHF. The CDR3 DNA sequence: TGTGCCAGCAGCTTGTCGGGACAGGGGTCTTCACCCCTCCACTTT.

This clonotype was seen many times. The CDR3 DNA follows: TGCAGCGTTTGGCAGGCGGGGAGTGAAAAACTGTTTTTT. Residues: CSVWQAGSEKLFF. The chain has TRBV29-1 and TRBJ1-4; D gene unclear. Germline-derived CDR1 and CDR2 are SQVTM and ANQGSEA. The length of the CDR3 is 13 residues. Trimming removed 5 bases from V and 7 bases from J, with 14 bases in between. Filled out from reference TRBV29-1 and TRBJ1-4, the complete variable domain reads SAVISQKPSRDICQRGTSLTIQCQVDSQVTMMFWYRQQPGQSLTLIATANQGSEATYESGFVIDKFPISRPNLTFSTLTVSNMSPEDSSIYLCSVWQAGSEKLFFGSGTQLSVL.

The chain is built from TRBV2 and TRBJ2-7; no reliable D call. This CDR3 comprises 13 residues. The germline V gene encodes CDR1 SNHLY and CDR2 FYNNEI. V lost 3 bases to trimming and J lost 2 bases, with 8 bases between them. For the CDR3, the DNA is TGTGCCAGCAGTGAGTACGGCCCCTACGAGCAGTACTTC. This gives the protein CASSEYGPYEQYF.

This clonotype was observed many times. This chain links TRBV20-1 with TRBJ2-7; D gene ambiguous. The CDR3 covers 14 residues. From germline, CDR1 is DFQATT and CDR2 SNEGSKA (reference sequence). Trimming shortened V by 1 base and J by 3 bases, and 13 bases separated the two germline ends. Here the CDR3 DNA reads TGCAGTGCTAGAGTCACAAAGGTATTCTACGAGCAGTACTTC. Translated: CSARVTKVFYEQYF.

Comment on this clonotype: A much larger clone lies one base from this, so it may be a read error. The genes are TRBV9 and TRBJ1-2; a weak D match, TRBD1 (5 bases). The CDR3 extends over 14 amino acids. Germline CDR1 is SGDLS and CDR2 is YYNGEE. V lost 0 bases to trimming and J lost 5 bases, with 11 bases between them. CDR3: CASSVGRGEYGYTF. CDR3 DNA: TGTGCCAGCAGCGTAGGTAGGGGTGAGTATGGCTACACCTTC.

This clonotype was seen many times. The V call is TRBV20-1, the J call TRBJ2-7; the D call may be TRBD1 or TRBD2 (5 bases each). This CDR3 contains 11 residues. Germline V gives CDR1 DFQATT, CDR2 SNEGSKA (reference sequence). V was shortened by 7 bases and J by 2 bases, with 9 bases between the two germline ends. CDR3 DNA: TGCAGTGTCGGGGCAACCTACGAGCAGTACTTC. Amino acid sequence: CSVGATYEQYF.

This chain links TRBV19 with TRBJ2-7, with D tentatively TRBD1 or TRBD2 (6 bases each). The CDR3 runs to 14 residues. The germline V and J ends were trimmed by 11 bases and 1 base, with 18 bases remaining between them. Germline lookup yields CDR1 LNHDA and CDR2 SQIVND (reference sequence). CDR3 bases: TGTGCCGGCATCCCCGGGGGCAGGTCCTACGAGCAGTACTTC. Translated, it gives CAGIPGGRSYEQYF.